The entry below describes one T cell receptor beta chain. This entry belongs to a study of blood T cell repertoires in COVID-19. Germline V CDR1 and CDR2: LGHDT, YNNKEL (reference sequence). Trimming took off 1 base at V and 9 bases at J, with 10 bases between the two ends. The CDR3 sequence is 13 residues long. The protocol was immunoSEQ multiplex PCR, while the TCRdb copy is restricted to in-frame clones and leaves out a portion. The sample contains about 170,000 clones, around 79% of which appear only once. This TCR derives from a woman in her 70s in a cohort exposed to, infected with or recovered from COVID-19 (not recorded which). The chain carries TRBV3-1 (or the pseudogene TRBV3-2) and TRBJ2-1, with no clear D. Sequenced: PBMCs or T cells enriched from blood (not recorded which). The CDR3: CASSQGHYSEQFF. The CDR3 DNA sequence: TGTGCCAGCAGCCAAGGGCACTATTCTGAGCAGTTCTTC.